A selection of T cell receptor beta chains follows, all from one sample in a study of identifying expanded T cells in peripheral blood. Data came from immunoSEQ multiplex PCR; TCRdb stores just in-frame clones and leaves some out. Of 120,000 or so clones detected, roughly 82% appear once; the ten largest clones hold 3.3%. The sample was blood. The receptors were gathered from a person between 18 and 69 years old in good health. CDR3s leave out the opening cysteine and the closing phenylalanine or tryptophan.

>TRBV29-1|TRBJ2-3
SVGGTRGDTQY
>TRBV27|TRBJ1-1
ATLDRGTEAF
>TRBV30|TRBJ1-2
ACDRTRGYGYT
>TRBV7-9|TRBJ2-3
ASSDTDTQY
>TRBV4-3|TRBJ1-1
ASSQQQRNTEAF
>TRBV30|TRBJ1-1
AWSGGMNTEAF
>TRBV19|TRBJ1-4
ASSIGLAEGEKLF
>TRBV2|TRBJ2-5
ASSAVRGYQETQY
>TRBV27|TRBJ2-7
ATKTGGGEQY
>TRBV27|TRBJ2-7
ASSPDRGGYEQY
>TRBV6-1|TRBJ1-5
ASSRRGGQPQH
>TRBV6-1|TRBJ2-5
ASSAATGGQETQY
>TRBV6-1|TRBJ1-5
ASSGMDRGYQPQH
>TRBV11-3|TRBJ1-1
ASSPRGKLAEAF
>TRBV9|TRBJ1-4
ASSIRWRKWGTEKLF
>TRBV4-1|TRBJ2-7
ASSQVPGGTGDHEQY
>TRBV4-2|TRBJ1-4
ASSQEESGTTNEKLF
>TRBV13|TRBJ2-4
ASSLGPQGNIQY